This TCR beta chain was captured by sequencing in a study of OX40 agonist ivuxolimab in advanced cancers. Overall study context: Those enrolled were 80% to 85% male, with a mean age of approximately 60 years and ages from about 20 to 79.

The J segment lost 5 bases and the V segment lost 5 bases, leaving 7 bases of the junction unmatched. The CDR3 is 16 residues long. From germline, CDR1 is SGHTA and CDR2 FQGTGA. Repertoires were generated with immunoSEQ multiplex PCR, while TCRdb's copy carries only in-frame clones and drops some. The table has 90,000 to 95,000 clones, less than 90% seen once. The origin of this receptor is an adult with an advanced solid tumor such as melanoma, head and neck, liver or kidney cancer. The rearrangement joins TRBV7-3 to TRBJ2-3; 13 nucleotides align to TRBD2. The material was CD4+ or CD8+ T cells sorted from blood, obtained in a trial of the OX40 agonist ivuxolimab. CDR3 DNA sequence: TGTGCCAGCAGCCGGGCGACTAGCGGGGGGTTAGATACGCAGTATTTT. This encodes CASSRATSGGLDTQYF.